The T cell receptor (beta chain) described here comes from a study of vaccination effects on CD4 cells after COVID-19. At the level of the study: Researchers obtained post-vaccine samples at a median of 72 days past the second dose. General observations from the study: Marked contraction was observed in infection-induced and vaccine-induced clones late after vaccination. Of the vaccine-induced clones from healthy vaccinees, merely 1 of 255 recognized common cold coronaviruses as well.

V lost 0 bases to trimming and J lost 2 bases, with 11 bases between them. The V gene's germline CDR1 is LGHNA and CDR2 YSLEER. The CDR3 spans 16 residues. CD4+ T cells specific for antigen were expanded with viral peptide pools by the ViraFEST assay before sequencing. Culture proceeded for approximately 10 days, and CD4+ T cells were then isolated. All study participants received two doses of BNT162b2 or mRNA-1273 vaccine. PBMC cultures contained two million cells per well, 9.5 to 10 IU/ml IL-2 and roughly 10 ug/ml peptides. With respect to this clone: Its specificity is unknown.

Data came from immunoSEQ multiplex PCR; TCRdb stores just in-frame clones and leaves some out. The table has 20,000 to 30,000 clones, around four fifths seen once. J is TRBJ2-1 and V is TRBV4-3, with a tentative D call TRBD1 (5 bases). This specimen consisted of CD4+ T cells from PBMCs cultured with HCoV-NL63 spike peptides, obtained after COVID-19 vaccination. The receptor was isolated from a human donor who received a COVID-19 vaccine. The CDR3 spells CASSQDLRATYNEQFF. The CDR3 DNA reads TGCGCCAGCAGCCAAGATCTCAGGGCGACCTACAATGAGCAGTTCTTC.